A single sample gave rise to the 25 T cell receptor beta chains below, sequenced in a study of cytomegalovirus exposure and HLA in healthy donors listed by TCRdb under 2017. The library relied on the immunoSEQ multiplex PCR assay. For the multiplex PCR, a mixture combining 60 forward primers for TCR Vbeta segments and 13 reverse primers for TCR Jbeta segments was used. As stored in TCRdb, this immuneACCESS dataset retains in-frame rearrangements with V and J assigned. A fraction of the clones does not appear; measured against another copy, unresolved V genes explain less than half of the discrepancy, and the remainder lacks a known reason. A total of more than 150,000 clones appear in this sample, 84% of them only once. The top ten clonotypes cover approximately 0.26% of the sample. Material for sequencing was PBMCs. These receptors were obtained from a boy aged 5-17 years in good health and CMV-seronegative.

The chain has TRBV6-1 and TRBJ1-2, with TRBD1 identical over 7 bases. Looked up from germline, CDR1 is MNHNS and CDR2 is SASEGT. The CDR3 covers 12 residues. The junction had 5 bases not matched to a gene; V was cut back by 9 bases and J by 4 bases. CDR3 DNA: TGTGCCAGTGAGGGGGCAGTCTATGGCTACACCTTC. It translates to CASEGAVYGYTF.

This chain uses TRBV10-1 with TRBJ2-7; 7 bases match TRBD1. The CDR3 has 13 residues. The V gene end was trimmed by 4 bases and the J gene end by 7 bases; junction bases not matched to a gene: 7. Germline V gene lookup returns CDR1 WNHNN and CDR2 SYGVQD (reference sequence). CDR3 DNA sequence: TGCGCCAGCAGTGTCTCGGGACAGCCTGAGCAGTACTTC. It translates to CASSVSGQPEQYF.

This chain joins TRBV7-2 and TRBJ1-2; a weak D match, TRBD1 (6 bases). Looked up from germline, CDR1 is SGHTA and CDR2 is FQGNSA. The CDR3 covers 15 residues. V lost 4 bases and J 5 bases, leaving 17 bases between the germline ends. CDR3 DNA: TGTGCCAGCAGCTCGAATCCCGGGACATTATATGGCTACACCTTC. This encodes CASSSNPGTLYGYTF.

This clone came up once. CDR3 region: CASSSGTGVGNEQFF. The CDR3 DNA sequence: TGTGCCAGTAGTTCCGGGACAGGGGTAGGCAATGAGCAGTTCTTC. V gene TRBV19 combines with J gene TRBJ2-1, with 10 bases fitting TRBD1. V shed 5 bases and J 6 bases; nucleotides not matched to a gene: 7. This CDR3 has 15 residues. Germline CDR1 reads LNHDA; CDR2 reads SQIVND (reference sequence).

The chain is built from TRBV23-1 and TRBJ1-2, with a possible D match to TRBD1 (5 bases). TRBV23-1 is labeled an ORF, and its function is uncertain. Trimming took 8 bases from V and 2 from J, leaving 21 bases between them. This CDR3 is 16 amino acids long. CDR3 in amino acids: CASSGQGKSLNYGYTF. DNA of the CDR3: TGCGCCAGCTCCGGCCAGGGAAAGAGCTTAAACTATGGCTACACCTTC.

This clone was seen a few times. The J gene is TRBJ2-5, the V gene TRBV2, with 8 bases lining up with TRBD2. Unmatched junction bases numbered 5, after V lost 6 bases and J lost 5 bases. The CDR3 runs 13 residues. Germline CDR1 SNHLY, CDR2 FYNNEI. The CDR3 DNA sequence: TGTGCCAGCAGGGGGACTAGGGCGGAGACCCAGTACTTC. This sequence encodes CASRGTRAETQYF.

About this clone itself: At one of its ends the junction is not consistent with the germline gene, which may arise from a read error. This rearrangement joins TRBV5-6 to TRBJ1-6; D is unresolved. Germline CDR1 is SGHDT and CDR2 is YYEEEE. This CDR3 has 15 residues. The CDR3: CASNLDGLANSPLHF. The CDR3 coding sequence is TGTGCCAGCAACTTGGACGGGTTGGCTAATTCACCCCTCCACTTT.

The chain carries TRBV9 and TRBJ2-5; 10 nucleotides align to TRBD2. Germline CDR1 is SGDLS and CDR2 is YYNGEE. This CDR3 has 14 residues. The V gene end was trimmed by 4 bases and the J gene end by 2 bases; junction bases not matched to a gene: 2. The CDR3 DNA reads TGTGCCAGCAGCACTAGCGGGGCACAAGAGACCCAGTACTTC. Protein sequence: CASSTSGAQETQYF. Full variable domain (rest looked up from reference TRBV9 and TRBJ2-5): DSGVTQTPKHLITATGQRVTLRCSPRSGDLSVYWYQQSLDQGLQFLIQYYNGEERAKGNILERFSAQQFPDLHSELNLSSLELGDSALYFCASSTSGAQETQYFGPGTRLLVL.

The chain employs TRBV9 and TRBJ1-6, with D possibly matching TRBD1 (5 bases). Per germline, CDR1 SGDLS and CDR2 YYNGEE. Trimming shortened V by 3 bases and J by 10 bases, and 8 bases separated the two germline ends. The CDR3 runs to 12 residues. Here the CDR3 DNA reads TGTGCCAGCAGCGGGGGGGAGTCACCCCTCCACTTT. Translation: CASSGGESPLHF.

V gene TRBV10-3 combines with J gene TRBJ1-2, with 7 bases fitting TRBD1. This CDR3 comprises 15 residues. The germline V gene encodes CDR1 ENHRY and CDR2 SYGVKD. With V trimmed by 2 bases and J by 0 bases, 3 bases remained unmatched. CDR3 DNA sequence: TGTGCCATCAGTGAGACAGGGGCCCCTAACTATGGCTACACCTTC. Translating it yields CAISETGAPNYGYTF.

The rearrangement links TRBV2 to TRBJ1-4; D might be TRBD1 (5 bases). This CDR3 has 16 residues. Trimming took 10 bases from V and 8 from J, leaving 26 bases between them. CDR1 and CDR2 from the germline V gene are SNHLY and FYNNEI. The CDR3 reads CAIEIDRTRAGEKLFF. CDR3 nucleotides: TGTGCCATCGAGATCGATAGGACAAGGGCGGGAGAAAAACTGTTTTTT.

This chain joins TRBV9 and TRBJ1-6, with 8 bases aligning to TRBD1. Germline-derived CDR1 and CDR2 are SGDLS and YYNGEE. Trimming removed 4 bases from V and 13 bases from J; junction bases left unmatched: 7. The CDR3 has 13 residues. The CDR3 sequence is CASSPSGQAPLHF. The CDR3 DNA is TGTGCCAGCAGCCCCTCGGGACAGGCGCCCCTCCACTTT.

The V call is TRBV6-1, the J call TRBJ2-3; 7 bases line up with TRBD1. The CDR3 contains 15 residues. The V gene's germline CDR1 is MNHNS and CDR2 SASEGT. With V trimmed by 4 bases and J by 8 bases, 12 bases remained unmatched. Written as DNA, the CDR3 is TGTGCCAGCAGTGGGGTCCAAGGGGGCATAGGTACGCAGTATTTT. This codes for CASSGVQGGIGTQYF.

The chain employs TRBV4-2 and TRBJ2-1; 13 nucleotides align to TRBD2. The CDR3 contains 15 residues. V was pared by 1 base and J by 8 bases, with 2 bases of the junction left unmatched. Germline-derived CDR1 and CDR2 are LGHNA and YNFKEQ. The CDR3 region has the DNA TGTGCCAGCAGCCAAGTCGGACTAGCGGGGGATGAGCAGTTCTTC. Amino acids: CASSQVGLAGDEQFF.

The chain carries TRBV6-1 and TRBJ1-2; 7 bases map to TRBD1. CDR3 size: 14 residues. With V trimmed by 7 bases and J by 1 base, 6 bases remained unmatched. Germline V gene data show CDR1 as MNHNS and CDR2 as SASEGT. CDR3 in DNA: TGTGCCAGCAATCCGACAGGGCTTAACTATGGCTACACCTTC. It specifies CASNPTGLNYGYTF.

CDR3: CASSLWLAGGPFEQYF. The CDR3 bases are TGTGCCAGCAGTTTGTGGTTAGCGGGAGGGCCATTCGAGCAGTACTTC. V usage is TRBV27 and J usage is TRBJ2-7, with 11 bases lining up with TRBD2. Trimming at V came to 3 bases and at J to 6 bases, leaving 10 bases not matched to a gene. CDR3 length: 16 amino acids. Germline loops: CDR1 MNHEY, CDR2 SMNVEV (reference sequence).

The chain combines TRBV5-4 with TRBJ1-5, with D maybe TRBD1 (5 bases). The CDR3 sequence is 17 residues long. CDR1 is SGHNT, CDR2 YYREEE, per germline (reference sequence). Deletions cut 1 base from V and 0 bases from J, with 14 bases between. The CDR3 loop is CASSLRDSPYSNQPQHF. As DNA, the CDR3 is TGTGCCAGCAGCTTGAGAGACAGCCCTTATAGCAATCAGCCCCAGCATTTT.

The chain uses TRBV7-2 and TRBJ2-2, with 14 bases identical to TRBD2. Trimming removed 5 bases from V and 9 bases from J; junction bases left unmatched: 11. Germline values: CDR1 SGHTA, CDR2 FQGNSA. This CDR3 contains 17 residues. In nucleotides, the CDR3 is TGTGCCAGCAGCCCCCCCCGAAGACTAGCGGGGGGGTGGGAGCTGTTTTTT. Its protein product is CASSPPRRLAGGWELFF.

The genes are TRBV6-5 and TRBJ2-7; 9 positions agree with TRBD2. Trimming removed 5 bases from V and 0 bases from J; junction bases left unmatched: 2. This CDR3 has 14 residues. Germline values: CDR1 MNHEY, CDR2 SVGAGI. Here the CDR3 DNA reads TGTGCCAGCAGTAGGACTAGCGACTCCTACGAGCAGTACTTC. Its translation: CASSRTSDSYEQYF.

This chain joins TRBV11-2 and TRBJ2-7, with 7 bases identical to TRBD1. The J segment lost 5 bases and the V segment lost 1 base, leaving 8 bases of the junction unmatched. The CDR3 is made up of 15 amino acids. From germline, CDR1 is SGHAT and CDR2 FQNNGV. In DNA form, the CDR3 reads TGTGCCAGCAGCTTAGGTGTGACAGGGTTCCACGAGCAGTACTTC. Translation: CASSLGVTGFHEQYF. Supplemented by reference TRBV11-2 and TRBJ2-7, the full variable domain reads EAGVAQSPRYKIIEKRQSVAFWCNPISGHATLYWYQQILGQGPKLLIQFQNNGVVDDSQLPKDRFSAERLKGVDSTLKIQPAKLEDSAVYLCASSLGVTGFHEQYFGPGTRLTVT.

The J gene is TRBJ2-7, the V gene TRBV7-8, with a possible D match to TRBD1 (6 bases). Deletions cut 3 bases from V and 3 bases from J, with 12 bases between. Germline V gene lookup returns CDR1 SGHVS and CDR2 FQNEAQ. This CDR3 spans 14 amino acids. Written as DNA, the CDR3 is TGTGCCAGCAGCTTCGGACAGTCCCTCTACGAGCAGTACTTC. Amino acids: CASSFGQSLYEQYF.

The gene calls are TRBV7-2 and TRBJ1-2; tentatively, D is TRBD1 (5 bases). The germline V gene has CDR1 SGHTA and CDR2 FQGNSA. V dropped 0 bases and J dropped 8 bases, with 10 bases sitting between them. CDR3 size: 13 residues. This CDR3 is CASSLAGGGGYTF. Written as DNA, the CDR3 is TGTGCCAGCAGCTTAGCCGGCGGGGGAGGCTACACCTTC.

Note on this clone: The sample holds other DNA sequences that translate to the same CDR3. J is TRBJ2-7 and V is TRBV7-8; TRBD2 matches at 7 bases. This CDR3 contains 14 residues. Trimming removed 1 base from V and 7 bases from J; junction bases left unmatched: 7. The germline CDR1 and CDR2 sequences are SGHVS and FQNEAQ. The CDR3 bases are TGTGCCAGCAGCTTAGAAGCGGGACTAAAGGAGCAGTACTTC. Translated, it gives CASSLEAGLKEQYF.

CDR3 nucleotides: TGTGCCAGCAGCGTAGAGAGCTCCTATAATTCACCCCTCCACTTT. Translated, it gives CASSVESSYNSPLHF. This sequence joins TRBV9 and TRBJ1-6; D remains ambiguous. This CDR3 is built from 15 residues. V was pared by 0 bases and J by 0 bases, with 4 bases between. Germline CDR1 SGDLS, CDR2 YYNGEE. Full variable domain (missing parts from reference TRBV9 and TRBJ1-6): DSGVTQTPKHLITATGQRVTLRCSPRSGDLSVYWYQQSLDQGLQFLIQYYNGEERAKGNILERFSAQQFPDLHSELNLSSLELGDSALYFCASSVESSYNSPLHFGNGTRLTVT.

This clone was observed a handful of times. This chain connects TRBV19 to TRBJ1-2; unclear D gene. The CDR3 is 12 residues long. V lost 7 bases to trimming and J lost 8 bases, with 14 bases between them. The germline CDR1 and CDR2 sequences are LNHDA and SQIVND (reference sequence). This CDR3 is CASTMGAGGYTF. In nucleotides, the CDR3 is TGTGCCAGTACCATGGGTGCAGGCGGCTACACCTTC.